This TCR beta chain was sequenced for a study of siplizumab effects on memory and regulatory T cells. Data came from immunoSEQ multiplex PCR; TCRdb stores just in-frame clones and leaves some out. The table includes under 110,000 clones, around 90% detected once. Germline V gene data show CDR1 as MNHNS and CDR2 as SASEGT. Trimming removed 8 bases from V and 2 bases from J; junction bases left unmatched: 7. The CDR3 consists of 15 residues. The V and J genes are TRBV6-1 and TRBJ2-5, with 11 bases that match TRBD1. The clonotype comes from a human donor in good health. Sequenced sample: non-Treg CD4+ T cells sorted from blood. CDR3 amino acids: CASSMGTGGQETQYF. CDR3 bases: TGTGCCAGCTCAATGGGGACAGGGGGACAAGAGACCCAGTACTTC.